The TCR beta chain described here comes from a study of cytomegalovirus exposure and HLA in healthy donors. Study as a whole: Assignment to the Caucasian-associated ancestry cluster applied to over 70% of the approximately 420 genotyped donors. Study results and limitations: A list of 150 or so TCR beta chains associated with cytomegalovirus was given. Most CMV-associated TCR beta chains were later found to appear HLA-restricted.

With V trimmed by 3 bases and J by 5 bases, 9 bases remained unmatched. In germline, CDR1 is KGHSH, CDR2 LQKENI. The CDR3 is 15 residues long. This clone turned up a few times. Its antigen is not known. With 60 Vbeta and 13 Jbeta primers, the PCR was carried out. This table comes from immunoSEQ multiplex PCR, and its TCRdb copy is limited to in-frame clones, with some not included. The sample includes about 200,000 clones, around 73% of them seen just once. The rearrangement joins TRBV18 to TRBJ1-1; 7 bases match TRBD1. The clonotype was recovered from a male donor in good health and CMV-seronegative. Sequencing used PBMCs. CDR3 sequence (DNA): TGTGCCAGCTCACCTCCAGGGACAGCGAAGACTGAAGCTTTCTTT. Amino acids: CASSPPGTAKTEAFF.